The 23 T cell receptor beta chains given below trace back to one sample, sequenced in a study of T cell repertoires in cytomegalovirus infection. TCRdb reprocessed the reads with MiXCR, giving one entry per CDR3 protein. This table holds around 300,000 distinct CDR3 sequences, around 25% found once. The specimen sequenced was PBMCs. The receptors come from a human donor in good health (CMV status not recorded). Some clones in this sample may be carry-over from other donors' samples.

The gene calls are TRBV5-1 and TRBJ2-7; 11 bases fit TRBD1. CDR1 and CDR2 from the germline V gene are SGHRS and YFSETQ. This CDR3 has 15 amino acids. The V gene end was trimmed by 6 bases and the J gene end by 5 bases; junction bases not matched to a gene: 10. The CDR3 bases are TGCGCCAGCACCAAGAGCTGGGACAGGGGGAACGAGCAGTACTTC. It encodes CASTKSWDRGNEQYF.

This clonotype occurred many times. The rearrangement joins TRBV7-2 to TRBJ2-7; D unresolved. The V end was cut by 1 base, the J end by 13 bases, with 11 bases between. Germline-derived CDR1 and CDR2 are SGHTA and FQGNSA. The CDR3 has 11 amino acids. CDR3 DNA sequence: TGTGCCAGCAGCTTAGGTTCCAGAACATACTTC. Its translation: CASSLGSRTYF.

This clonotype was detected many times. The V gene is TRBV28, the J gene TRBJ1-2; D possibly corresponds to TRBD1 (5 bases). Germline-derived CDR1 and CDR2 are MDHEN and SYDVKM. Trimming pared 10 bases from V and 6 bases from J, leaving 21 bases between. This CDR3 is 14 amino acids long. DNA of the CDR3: TGTGCCACCGAGGACGGGGGGATAACGGATGGCTACACCTTC. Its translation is CATEDGGITDGYTF.

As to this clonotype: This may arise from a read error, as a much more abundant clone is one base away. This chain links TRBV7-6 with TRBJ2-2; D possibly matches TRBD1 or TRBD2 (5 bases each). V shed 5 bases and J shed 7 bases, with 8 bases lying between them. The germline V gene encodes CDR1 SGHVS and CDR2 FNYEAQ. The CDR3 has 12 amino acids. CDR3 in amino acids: CASSGGGGELFF. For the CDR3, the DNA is TGTGCCAGCAGCGGGGGTGGCGGGGAGCTGTTTTTT.

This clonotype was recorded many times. This CDR3 is CASSLDVAGAETQYF. Here the CDR3 DNA reads TGTGCCAGCAGCTTAGATGTAGCGGGAGCAGAGACCCAGTACTTC. V is TRBV7-2 and J is TRBJ2-5; TRBD2 matches at 9 bases. Germline V gives CDR1 SGHTA, CDR2 FQGNSA. This CDR3 has 15 amino acids. The J segment lost 4 bases and the V segment lost 1 base, leaving 4 bases of the junction unmatched.

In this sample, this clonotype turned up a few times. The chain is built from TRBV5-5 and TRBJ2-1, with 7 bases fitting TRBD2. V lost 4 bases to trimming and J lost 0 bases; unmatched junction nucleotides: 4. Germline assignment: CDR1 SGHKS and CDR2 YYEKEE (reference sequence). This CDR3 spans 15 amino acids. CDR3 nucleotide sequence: TGTGCCAGCAGCGCGAGGACTAGCTCCTACAATGAGCAGTTCTTC. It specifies CASSARTSSYNEQFF.

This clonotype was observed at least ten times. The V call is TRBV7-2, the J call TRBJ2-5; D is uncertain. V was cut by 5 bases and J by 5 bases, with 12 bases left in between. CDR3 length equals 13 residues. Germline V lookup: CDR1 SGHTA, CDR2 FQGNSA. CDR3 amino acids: CASSDQLRETQYF. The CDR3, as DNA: TGTGCCAGCAGCGACCAATTAAGGGAGACCCAGTACTTC.

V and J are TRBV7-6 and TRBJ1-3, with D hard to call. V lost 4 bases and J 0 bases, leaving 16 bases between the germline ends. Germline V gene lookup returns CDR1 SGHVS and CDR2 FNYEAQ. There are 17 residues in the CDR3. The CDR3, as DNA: TGTGCCAGCAGCTCGAAGAGGTTCGAAGGCTCTGGAAACACCATATATTTT. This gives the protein CASSSKRFEGSGNTIYF.

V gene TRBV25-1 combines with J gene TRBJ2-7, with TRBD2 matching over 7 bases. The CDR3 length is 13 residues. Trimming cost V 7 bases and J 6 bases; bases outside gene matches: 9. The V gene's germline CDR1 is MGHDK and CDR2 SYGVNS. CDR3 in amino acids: CASTMISGGEQYF. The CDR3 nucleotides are TGTGCCAGCACCATGATCTCGGGGGGCGAGCAGTACTTC.

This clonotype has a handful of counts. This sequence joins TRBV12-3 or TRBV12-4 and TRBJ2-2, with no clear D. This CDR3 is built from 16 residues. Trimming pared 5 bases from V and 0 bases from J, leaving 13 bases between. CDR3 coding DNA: TGTGCCAGCAGTCCGCGGACCCTTACGAACACCGGGGAGCTGTTTTTT. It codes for CASSPRTLTNTGELFF.

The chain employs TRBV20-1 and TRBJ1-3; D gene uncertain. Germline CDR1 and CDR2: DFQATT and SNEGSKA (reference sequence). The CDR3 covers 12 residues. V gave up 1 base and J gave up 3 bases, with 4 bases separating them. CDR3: CSARVNGNTIYF. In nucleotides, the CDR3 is TGCAGTGCTAGAGTAAATGGAAACACCATATATTTT.

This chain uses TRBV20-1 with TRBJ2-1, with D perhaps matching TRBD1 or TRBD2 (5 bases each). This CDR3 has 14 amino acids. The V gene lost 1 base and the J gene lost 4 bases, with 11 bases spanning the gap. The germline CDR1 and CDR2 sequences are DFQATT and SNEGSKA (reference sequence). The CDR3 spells CSARAGTRYNEQFF. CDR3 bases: TGCAGTGCTAGAGCGGGGACCCGTTACAATGAGCAGTTCTTC.

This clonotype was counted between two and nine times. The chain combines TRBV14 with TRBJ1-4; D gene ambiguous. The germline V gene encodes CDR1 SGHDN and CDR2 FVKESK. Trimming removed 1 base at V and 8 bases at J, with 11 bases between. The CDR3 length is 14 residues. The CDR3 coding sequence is TGTGCCAGCAGCCAAGCCGGGCTAGGAGAAAAACTGTTTTTT. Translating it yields CASSQAGLGEKLFF. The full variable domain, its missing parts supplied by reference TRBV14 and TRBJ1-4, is EAGVTQFPSHSVIEKGQTVTLRCDPISGHDNLYWYRRVMGKEIKFLLHFVKESKQDESGMPNNRFLAERTGGTYSTLKVQPAELEDSGVYFCASSQAGLGEKLFFGSGTQLSVL.

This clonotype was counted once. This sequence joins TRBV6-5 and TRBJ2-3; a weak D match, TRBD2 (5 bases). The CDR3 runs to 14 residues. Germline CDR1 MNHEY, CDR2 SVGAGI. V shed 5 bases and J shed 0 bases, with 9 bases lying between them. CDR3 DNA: TGTGCCAGCAGTAACGGGGTTAGCACAGATACGCAGTATTTT. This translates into CASSNGVSTDTQYF.

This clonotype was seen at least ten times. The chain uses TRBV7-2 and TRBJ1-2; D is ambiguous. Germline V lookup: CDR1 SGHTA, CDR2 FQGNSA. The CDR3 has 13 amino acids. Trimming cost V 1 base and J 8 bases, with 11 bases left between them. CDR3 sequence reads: CASSLVTMGGYTF. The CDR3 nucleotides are TGTGCCAGCAGCTTAGTTACTATGGGAGGCTACACCTTC.

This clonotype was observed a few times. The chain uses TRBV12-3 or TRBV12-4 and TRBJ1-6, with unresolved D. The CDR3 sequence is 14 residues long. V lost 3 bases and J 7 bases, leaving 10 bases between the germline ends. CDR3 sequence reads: CASSFSRENSPLHF. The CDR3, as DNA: TGTGCCAGCAGTTTTAGCAGAGAAAATTCACCCCTCCACTTT.

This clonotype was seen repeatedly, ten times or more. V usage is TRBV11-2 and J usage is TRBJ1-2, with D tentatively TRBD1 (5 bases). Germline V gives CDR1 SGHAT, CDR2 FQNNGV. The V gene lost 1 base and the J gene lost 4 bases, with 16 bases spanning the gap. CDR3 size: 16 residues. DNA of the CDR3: TGTGCCAGCAGCTTAGGTGGGGCAGAACGTGCCTATGGCTACACCTTC. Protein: CASSLGGAERAYGYTF.

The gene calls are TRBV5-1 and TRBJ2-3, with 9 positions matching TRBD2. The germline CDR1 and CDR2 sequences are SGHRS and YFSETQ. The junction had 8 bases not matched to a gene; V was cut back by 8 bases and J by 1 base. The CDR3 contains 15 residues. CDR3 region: CASFSSGEGTDTQYF. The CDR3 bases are TGCGCCAGTTTCTCTAGCGGGGAAGGCACAGATACGCAGTATTTT. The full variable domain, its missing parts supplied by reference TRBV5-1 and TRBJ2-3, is KAGVTQTPRYLIKTRGQQVTLSCSPISGHRSVSWYQQTPGQGLQFLFEYFSETQRNKGNFPGRFSGRQFSNSRSEMNVSTLELGDSALYLCASFSSGEGTDTQYFGPGTRLTVL.

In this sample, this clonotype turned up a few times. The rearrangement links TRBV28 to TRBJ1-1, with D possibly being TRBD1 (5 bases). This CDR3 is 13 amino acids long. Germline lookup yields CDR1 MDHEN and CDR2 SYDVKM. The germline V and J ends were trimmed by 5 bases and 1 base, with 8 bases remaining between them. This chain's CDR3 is CASSGDQNTEAFF. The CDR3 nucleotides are TGTGCCAGCAGTGGGGACCAGAACACTGAAGCTTTCTTT.

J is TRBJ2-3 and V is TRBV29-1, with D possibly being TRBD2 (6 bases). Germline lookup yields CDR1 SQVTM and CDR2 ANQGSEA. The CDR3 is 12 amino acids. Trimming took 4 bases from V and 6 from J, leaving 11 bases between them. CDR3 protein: CSVAREYDTQYF. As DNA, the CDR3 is TGCAGCGTTGCCCGGGAGTACGATACGCAGTATTTT.

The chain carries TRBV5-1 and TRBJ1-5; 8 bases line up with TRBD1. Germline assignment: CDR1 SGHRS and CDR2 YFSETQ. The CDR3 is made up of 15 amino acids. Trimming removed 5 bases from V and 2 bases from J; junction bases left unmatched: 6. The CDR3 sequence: CASSQGASGNQPQHF. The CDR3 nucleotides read TGCGCCAGCAGTCAGGGGGCATCGGGCAATCAGCCCCAGCATTTT. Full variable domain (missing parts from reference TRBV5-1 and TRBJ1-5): KAGVTQTPRYLIKTRGQQVTLSCSPISGHRSVSWYQQTPGQGLQFLFEYFSETQRNKGNFPGRFSGRQFSNSRSEMNVSTLELGDSALYLCASSQGASGNQPQHFGDGTRLSIL.

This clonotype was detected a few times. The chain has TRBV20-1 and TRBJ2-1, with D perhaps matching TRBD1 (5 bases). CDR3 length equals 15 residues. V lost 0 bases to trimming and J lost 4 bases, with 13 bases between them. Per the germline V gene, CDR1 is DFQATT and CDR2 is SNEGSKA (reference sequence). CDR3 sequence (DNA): TGCAGTGCTAGAGATCGGACAAGGCTGTACAATGAGCAGTTCTTC. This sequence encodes CSARDRTRLYNEQFF.

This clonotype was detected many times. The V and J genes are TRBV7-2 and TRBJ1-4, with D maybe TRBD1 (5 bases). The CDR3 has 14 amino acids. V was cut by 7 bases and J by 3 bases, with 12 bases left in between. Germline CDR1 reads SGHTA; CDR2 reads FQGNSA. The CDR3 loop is CASTRGGANEKLFF. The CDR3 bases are TGTGCCAGCACCCGTGGGGGGGCTAATGAAAAACTGTTTTTT.